A selection of T cell receptor beta chains follows, all from one sample in a study of blood T cell repertoires in COVID-19. Sequencing used immunoSEQ multiplex PCR; TCRdb keeps in-frame clones, though not all of them. Seen here are around 270,000 clones, about 87% observed once, and the top ten hold 3.5% to 4.5%. Sequences were obtained from peripheral blood. The receptors here all came from a man between 60 and 75 years old who had recovered from COVID-19. Both conserved end residues are part of each CDR3. The D gene is left open where the match is weak. The size entry is marked missing in some rows and otherwise reads once, few, many or a size class.

CDR3: CASSLSLNTEAFF; DNA: TGTGCCAGCAGCTTAAGTCTAAACACTGAAGCTTTCTTT; J: TRBJ1-1; D: .; size: .; V: TRBV7-3
CDR3: CASSVAVRGGAIYNEQFF; DNA: TGTGCCAGCAGCGTAGCGGTGCGCGGGGGGGCCATCTACAATGAGCAGTTCTTC; J: TRBJ2-1; D: TRBD2; size: .; V: TRBV9
CDR3: CAWSALTNTEAFF; DNA: TGTGCCTGGAGCGCTCTAACTAACACTGAAGCTTTCTTT; J: TRBJ1-1; D: .; size: .; V: TRBV30
CDR3: CASSSNSGQGNTEAFF; DNA: TGCGCCAGCAGCTCCAACTCGGGACAGGGGAACACTGAAGCTTTCTTT; J: TRBJ1-1; D: TRBD1; size: once; V: TRBV5-1
CDR3: CASSIGGPGQETQYF; DNA: TGTGCCAGTAGTATAGGAGGTCCGGGTCAAGAGACCCAGTACTTC; J: TRBJ2-5; D: .; size: .; V: TRBV19
CDR3: CASRSQGWETQYF; DNA: TGTGCCAGCAGATCCCAGGGGTGGGAGACCCAGTACTTC; J: TRBJ2-5; D: .; size: few; V: TRBV27
CDR3: CASSPPGTGSRNTEAFF; DNA: TGTGCCAGCTCACCACCCGGGACAGGAAGCCGGAACACTGAAGCTTTCTTT; J: TRBJ1-1; D: TRBD1; size: .; V: TRBV18
CDR3: CSASRQGGLTNYGYTF; DNA: TGCAGTGCTAGTCGACAGGGGGGCTTAACTAACTATGGCTACACCTTC; J: TRBJ1-2; D: TRBD1; size: .; V: TRBV20-1
CDR3: CASSSGLAGGTIF; DNA: TGCGCCAGCAGCTCGGGACTAGCGGGGGGAACAATCTTC; J: TRBJ2-7; D: TRBD2; size: .; V: TRBV5-1
CDR3: CASSVSDRGGYEQYF; DNA: TGTGCCAGCAGCGTATCAGACAGGGGGGGTTACGAGCAGTACTTC; J: TRBJ2-7; D: TRBD1; size: .; V: TRBV9
CDR3: CASSDRMGLSQPQHF; DNA: TGTGCCAGCAGTGACAGGATGGGACTCTCCCAGCCCCAGCATTTT; J: TRBJ1-5; D: .; size: .; V: TRBV6-1
CDR3: CASNGGPPVNEQFF; DNA: TGTGCCAGTAACGGGGGGCCTCCGGTTAATGAGCAGTTCTTC; J: TRBJ2-1; D: .; size: .; V: TRBV19
CDR3: CASSPGTGVEKLFF; DNA: TGTGCCAGCAGCCCCGGGACAGGGGTTGAAAAACTGTTTTTT; J: TRBJ1-4; D: TRBD1; size: .; V: TRBV2
CDR3: CASSIRTGGERANEKLFF; DNA: TGTGCCAGCAGCATAAGGACAGGGGGCGAACGTGCTAATGAAAAACTGTTTTTT; J: TRBJ1-4; D: TRBD1; size: .; V: TRBV7-9
CDR3: CASSRHRSQGAEAFF; DNA: TGTGCCAGCAGCCGTCATAGGAGTCAGGGGGCCGAAGCTTTCTTT; J: TRBJ1-1; D: TRBD1; size: .; V: TRBV3-1/TRBV3-2
CDR3: CASSLIGGGLTDTQYF; DNA: TGTGCCAGCAGCTTAATAGGGGGGGGCCTCACAGATACGCAGTATTTT; J: TRBJ2-3; D: .; size: .; V: TRBV11-1
CDR3: CASSSGEGSNAGELFF; DNA: TGTGCCAGCAGCTCTGGGGAGGGCTCCAATGCCGGGGAGCTGTTTTTT; J: TRBJ2-2; D: TRBD2; size: once; V: TRBV13
CDR3: CASSLDLIIRGVEQYF; DNA: TGTGCCAGCAGCTTAGATCTGATAATCCGGGGAGTAGAGCAGTACTTC; J: TRBJ2-7; D: .; size: .; V: TRBV11-2
CDR3: CASNKGGDYNEQFF; DNA: TGTGCCAGCAATAAAGGCGGAGACTACAATGAGCAGTTCTTC; J: TRBJ2-1; D: .; size: .; V: TRBV2
CDR3: CATSDGQVNEQFF; DNA: TGTGCCACCAGTGATGGGCAGGTTAATGAGCAGTTCTTC; J: TRBJ2-1; D: .; size: .; V: TRBV24-1
CDR3: CASSLGTPNQPQHF; DNA: TGTGCCAGCAGCTTAGGGACACCCAATCAGCCCCAGCATTTT; J: TRBJ1-5; D: .; size: .; V: TRBV13
CDR3: CASSETGSNQPQHF; DNA: TGTGCCAGCAGCGAGACCGGGAGCAATCAGCCCCAGCATTTT; J: TRBJ1-5; D: .; size: .; V: TRBV6-5
CDR3: CASSLGTGGAEQYF; DNA: TGCGCCAGCAGCTTAGGGACAGGGGGCGCAGAGCAGTACTTC; J: TRBJ2-7; D: TRBD1; size: .; V: TRBV5-1
CDR3: CASSPLAGEYNEQFF; DNA: TGTGCCAGCTCACCATTAGCGGGAGAATACAATGAGCAGTTCTTC; J: TRBJ2-1; D: TRBD2; size: .; V: TRBV18
CDR3: CASSYEVSSGEQYF; DNA: TGTGCCAGCAGTTACGAGGTGTCTAGCGGTGAGCAGTACTTC; J: TRBJ2-7; D: TRBD2; size: .; V: TRBV6-5
CDR3: CASSDSKQGINYGYTF; DNA: TGTGCCAGCTCAGACTCCAAACAGGGAATAAACTATGGCTACACCTTC; J: TRBJ1-2; D: .; size: .; V: TRBV25-1
CDR3: CASSKAGGPTMNTEAFF; DNA: TGTGCCAGCAGCAAAGCGGGGGGGCCCACTATGAACACTGAAGCTTTCTTT; J: TRBJ1-1; D: .; size: once; V: TRBV21-1
CDR3: CASSPRTASAGVQYF; DNA: TGTGCCAGCAGCCCGCGGACTGCCTCAGCTGGTGTCCAGTACTTC; J: TRBJ2-7; D: .; size: .; V: TRBV5-4
CDR3: CAWSRDRVPSGNTIYF; DNA: TGTGCCTGGAGTCGGGACAGGGTCCCCTCTGGAAACACCATATATTTT; J: TRBJ1-3; D: TRBD1; size: .; V: TRBV30
CDR3: CASSRRGNTEAFF; DNA: TGTGCCAGCAGCCGACGAGGGAACACTGAAGCTTTCTTT; J: TRBJ1-1; D: .; size: .; V: TRBV7-8
CDR3: CASSSGGVRNEKLFF; DNA: TGCGCCAGCAGCTCGGGGGGCGTCCGCAATGAAAAACTGTTTTTT; J: TRBJ1-4; D: .; size: .; V: TRBV5-1
CDR3: CASSQDSTGELFF; DNA: TGTGCCAGCAGCCAAGACTCCACCGGGGAGCTGTTTTTT; J: TRBJ2-2; D: .; size: once; V: TRBV3-1/TRBV3-2
CDR3: CASSQGSGGALDTQYF; DNA: TGTGCCAGCAGCCAAGGTAGCGGGGGGGCCTTAGATACGCAGTATTTT; J: TRBJ2-3; D: TRBD2; size: .; V: TRBV4-2
CDR3: CASSHQGVTEAFF; DNA: TGTGCCAGCAGTCACCAGGGGGTCACTGAAGCTTTCTTT; J: TRBJ1-1; D: TRBD1; size: .; V: TRBV6-5
CDR3: CASSLDSGTAYEQYF; DNA: TGTGCCAGCAGCCTTGACTCCGGGACAGCCTACGAGCAGTACTTC; J: TRBJ2-7; D: TRBD1; size: once; V: TRBV5-5
CDR3: CASRPSGERNEQFF; DNA: TGTGCCAGCAGGCCGAGCGGGGAGAGGAATGAGCAGTTCTTC; J: TRBJ2-1; D: TRBD2; size: .; V: TRBV6-5
CDR3: CASSTTAGGPYEQYF; DNA: TGTGCCAGCAGTACCACAGCGGGGGGTCCCTACGAGCAGTACTTC; J: TRBJ2-7; D: TRBD2; size: once; V: TRBV6-5
CDR3: CASSPWEGGVGTQYF; DNA: TGTGCCAGCAGCCCATGGGAGGGCGGTGTTGGGACCCAGTACTTC; J: TRBJ2-5; D: TRBD2; size: .; V: TRBV11-2
CDR3: CASSTGTSGGASYNEQFF; DNA: TGTGCCAGTAGTACCGGGACTAGCGGGGGGGCGTCCTACAATGAGCAGTTCTTC; J: TRBJ2-1; D: TRBD2; size: .; V: TRBV19
CDR3: CASSVDGSSGNTIYF; DNA: TGTGCCAGCAGCGTAGACGGGAGCTCTGGAAACACCATATATTTT; J: TRBJ1-3; D: .; size: .; V: TRBV9
CDR3: CASSFGDRNYGYTF; DNA: TGTGCCAGCAGCTTCGGCGACAGAAACTATGGCTACACCTTC; J: TRBJ1-2; D: .; size: .; V: TRBV7-8
CDR3: CAWGRAYEQYF; DNA: TGTGCCTGGGGAAGAGCCTACGAGCAGTACTTC; J: TRBJ2-7; D: .; size: .; V: TRBV30
CDR3: CAWSKPGQGSYGYTF; DNA: TGTGCCTGGAGTAAACCGGGACAGGGATCCTATGGCTACACCTTC; J: TRBJ1-2; D: TRBD1; size: once; V: TRBV30
CDR3: CASSVDSGGAMETQYF; DNA: TGTGCCAGCAGCGTAGATAGCGGGGGGGCCATGGAGACCCAGTACTTC; J: TRBJ2-5; D: TRBD2; size: .; V: TRBV9
CDR3: CASSLGIGRGDNQPQHF; DNA: TGTGCCAGCAGCTTAGGTATTGGGCGCGGGGACAATCAGCCCCAGCATTTT; J: TRBJ1-5; D: .; size: .; V: TRBV11-2
CDR3: CASGLGMSGDSTDTQYF; DNA: TGTGCTAGTGGTTTGGGGATGTCGGGAGACAGCACAGATACGCAGTATTTT; J: TRBJ2-3; D: .; size: once; V: TRBV12-5
CDR3: CAWTQGVTLLNTEAFF; DNA: TGTGCCTGGACGCAAGGGGTGACGCTCCTGAACACTGAAGCTTTCTTT; J: TRBJ1-1; D: .; size: .; V: TRBV30
CDR3: CAISAGPGNTEAFF; DNA: TGTGCCATCAGTGCAGGGCCTGGCAACACTGAAGCTTTCTTT; J: TRBJ1-1; D: .; size: few; V: TRBV10-3
CDR3: CASSDAGHYNSPLHF; DNA: TGTGCCAGCAGTGATGCAGGCCATTATAATTCACCCCTCCACTTT; J: TRBJ1-6; D: .; size: .; V: TRBV2
CDR3: CASSPGLAGRETQYF; DNA: TGTGCCAGTAGTCCAGGACTAGCGGGGAGGGAGACCCAGTACTTC; J: TRBJ2-5; D: TRBD2; size: .; V: TRBV19
CDR3: CASSQREGAFEKLFF; DNA: TGTGCCAGCAGCCAACGGGAGGGCGCTTTCGAAAAACTGTTTTTT; J: TRBJ1-4; D: .; size: .; V: TRBV25-1
CDR3: CASSPGTAILGIYEQYF; DNA: TGTGCCAGCAGCCCCGGGACAGCGATCTTGGGGATCTACGAGCAGTACTTC; J: TRBJ2-7; D: TRBD1; size: .; V: TRBV5-8
CDR3: CASSYRSGATGVYEQYF; DNA: TGTGCCAGCAGTTACAGGTCAGGTGCGACAGGGGTCTACGAGCAGTACTTC; J: TRBJ2-7; D: TRBD1; size: .; V: TRBV6-2/TRBV6-3
CDR3: CASSLQGVNEKLFF; DNA: TGTGCCAGTAGCCTACAGGGAGTTAATGAAAAACTGTTTTTT; J: TRBJ1-4; D: .; size: few; V: TRBV19
CDR3: CASSQDGGSLNF; DNA: TGTGCCAGCAGCCAAGATGGAGGATCTTTGAATTTT; J: TRBJ1-3; D: .; size: .; V: TRBV3-1/TRBV3-2
CDR3: CASSSLPDRVGNTIYF; DNA: TGTGCCAGCAGTTCCCTACCTGACAGGGTCGGAAACACCATATATTTT; J: TRBJ1-3; D: TRBD1; size: .; V: TRBV6-6
CDR3: CASSLGGINTEAFF; DNA: TGTGCCAGCAGCCTCGGAGGCATCAACACTGAAGCTTTCTTT; J: TRBJ1-1; D: .; size: .; V: TRBV11-3